These 9 T cell receptor beta chains were sequenced from one sample in a study of cytomegalovirus exposure and HLA in healthy donors. Data came from immunoSEQ multiplex PCR; TCRdb stores just in-frame clones and leaves some out. Of about 340,000 clones detected, 86% appear once; the ten largest clones hold around 0.84%. The material sequenced was PBMCs. These receptors all come from a woman aged 18 to 35 in good health and CMV-seronegative.

V usage is TRBV5-1 and J usage is TRBJ2-1, with 9 bases fitting TRBD1. After removal of 7 bases from V and 4 bases from J, the junction contained 6 bases not matched to a gene. CDR1 is SGHRS, CDR2 YFSETQ, per germline. This CDR3 comprises 14 residues. CDR3 coding DNA: TGCGCCAGCGCAATACAGGGGGCTTACAATGAGCAGTTCTTC. Amino acid sequence: CASAIQGAYNEQFF.

This chain links TRBV6-4 with TRBJ1-2; a weak D match, TRBD1 (5 bases). Per germline, CDR1 MRHNA and CDR2 SNTAGT. The CDR3 consists of 13 residues. V was clipped by 3 bases and J by 6 bases, with 11 bases between them. The CDR3 DNA sequence: TGTGCCAGCAGTGATGACAGAGGCAATGGCTACACCTTC. It encodes CASSDDRGNGYTF.

V and J are TRBV11-3 and TRBJ2-5; D gene ambiguous. The CDR3 contains 12 residues. V was cut by 5 bases and J by 0 bases, with 4 bases left in between. The V gene's germline CDR1 is SGHNT and CDR2 YENEEA. CDR3 protein: CASSPDQETQYF. In nucleotides, the CDR3 is TGTGCCAGCAGCCCGGACCAAGAGACCCAGTACTTC.

The genes are TRBV9 and TRBJ1-1, with a tentative D call TRBD1 (5 bases). Germline V gene sequence: CDR1 SGDLS, CDR2 YYNGEE. This CDR3 has 13 amino acids. V lost 0 bases to trimming and J lost 6 bases, with 9 bases between them. This CDR3 reads CASSVGSGPEAFF. The CDR3 coding sequence is TGTGCCAGCAGCGTAGGGTCAGGGCCTGAAGCTTTCTTT.

The chain joins TRBV7-9 to TRBJ1-2; maybe TRBD1 (6 bases). The germline gives CDR1 SEHNR, CDR2 FQNEAQ (reference sequence). The CDR3 has 14 residues. Trimming removed 1 base at V and 8 bases at J, with 14 bases between. CDR3 DNA: TGTGCCAGCAGCTTAGTGCTGGGGGCTGGAGGCTACACCTTC. This sequence encodes CASSLVLGAGGYTF.

This clone showed up just a few times. The V gene is TRBV9, the J gene TRBJ1-2; D is ambiguous. The CDR3 length is 14 residues. Germline lookup yields CDR1 SGDLS and CDR2 YYNGEE. Trimming removed 4 bases from V and 0 bases from J, with 10 bases in between. The CDR3 bases are TGTGCCAGCAGCCACTACTCCTCTAACTATGGCTACACCTTC. The encoded protein is CASSHYSSNYGYTF.

This clone was seen repeatedly, ten times or more. The rearrangement joins TRBV2 to TRBJ2-2; 9 bases are shared with TRBD1. Germline trimming cut 5 bases from V and 5 bases from J; bases unmatched to any gene: 9. Germline V CDR1 and CDR2: SNHLY, FYNNEI. The CDR3 totals 16 residues. The CDR3: CASSMRDREETGELFF. The CDR3 DNA sequence: TGTGCCAGCAGTATGCGGGACAGGGAGGAAACCGGGGAGCTGTTTTTT. Full variable domain (outside the CDR3, taken from reference TRBV2 and TRBJ2-2): EPEVTQTPSHQVTQMGQEVILRCVPISNHLYFYWYRQILGQKVEFLVSFYNNEISEKSEIFDDQFSVERPDGSNFTLKIRSTKLEDSAMYFCASSMRDREETGELFFGEGSRLTVL.

The chain recombines TRBV9 with TRBJ1-5; 7 nucleotides align to TRBD1. J lost 0 bases, V lost 3 bases, and 3 bases had no gene match. CDR1 and CDR2 from the germline V gene are SGDLS and YYNGEE. The CDR3 spans 15 residues. CDR3 protein: CASSGDSYSNQPQHF. In DNA form, the CDR3 reads TGTGCCAGCAGCGGGGACAGTTATAGCAATCAGCCCCAGCATTTT.

This chain links TRBV4-1 with TRBJ2-7; TRBD2 matches 9 bases. V was clipped by 4 bases and J by 5 bases; unmatched bases: 6. The CDR3 runs 14 residues. Germline V gene sequence: CDR1 MGHRA, CDR2 YSYEKL. This chain's CDR3 is CASSPGLALNEQYF. The CDR3 DNA follows: TGCGCCAGCAGCCCCGGACTAGCGCTCAACGAGCAGTACTTC.